One sample yielded the 15 T cell receptor beta chains listed below, sequenced in a study of blood T cell repertoires in COVID-19. Libraries were prepared by immunoSEQ multiplex PCR; TCRdb keeps only in-frame clonotypes and omits some of them. The sample yields just over 650,000 clones, 85% to 90% seen once. Sequenced: peripheral blood. The receptors derive from a woman between 18 and 29 years old with acute or convalescent COVID-19.

The rearrangement links TRBV5-4 to TRBJ2-7; 8 bases fit TRBD1. The germline CDR1 and CDR2 sequences are SGHNT and YYREEE (reference sequence). Unmatched junction bases numbered 14, after V lost 5 bases and J lost 1 base. The CDR3 is made up of 17 amino acids. For the CDR3, the DNA is TGTGCCAGCAGTTCCGGCGGGGACAGGCTTATTTCCTACGAGCAGTACTTC. Its protein product is CASSSGGDRLISYEQYF. Supplemented by reference TRBV5-4 and TRBJ2-7, the full variable domain reads ETGVTQSPTHLIKTRGQQVTLRCSSQSGHNTVSWYQQALGQGPQFIFQYYREEENGRGNFPPRFSGLQFPNYSSELNVNALELDDSALYLCASSSGGDRLISYEQYFGPGTRLTVT.

This clone was seen a single time. The rearrangement uses TRBV6-2 or TRBV6-3 and TRBJ1-1; no reliable D call. Trimming took 6 bases from V and 3 from J, leaving 11 bases between them. Germline V gives CDR1 MNHEY, CDR2 SVGEGT. The CDR3 totals 13 residues. CDR3 DNA: TGTGCCAGCAGACCTCCTTCTGACACTGAAGCTTTCTTT. Translation: CASRPPSDTEAFF.

The rearrangement uses TRBV24-1 and TRBJ2-3; TRBD2 is a possible D gene (6 bases). CDR3 size: 15 residues. From germline, CDR1 is KGHDR and CDR2 SFDVKD. The V end was cut by 4 bases, the J end by 0 bases, with 10 bases between. CDR3 loop: CATSDPAGSTDTQYF. CDR3 in DNA: TGTGCCACCAGTGACCCAGCGGGTAGCACAGATACGCAGTATTTT.

The chain combines TRBV23-1 with TRBJ1-5; no definite D call. TRBV23-1 counts as an open reading frame of uncertain function. The CDR3 is made up of 17 amino acids. Trimming took 1 base from V and 4 from J, leaving 17 bases between them. The CDR3: CASSQFLCADSNQPQHF. The CDR3 coding sequence is TGCGCCAGCAGTCAATTTTTGTGTGCGGATTCAAATCAGCCCCAGCATTTT.

The chain joins TRBV6-5 to TRBJ1-2; D remains unclear. Trimming stripped 8 bases from V and 7 bases from J, with 17 bases between. The CDR3 is 13 amino acids. CDR1 is MNHEY and CDR2 is SVGAGI in the germline V gene. CDR3 in amino acids: CASHHPVTSGYTF. DNA of the CDR3: TGTGCCAGCCACCACCCCGTCACCAGTGGCTACACCTTC.

The chain links TRBV5-4 to TRBJ1-2; 7 bases fit TRBD1. This CDR3 contains 14 residues. Germline V gene lookup returns CDR1 SGHNT and CDR2 YYREEE (reference sequence). J lost 4 bases, V lost 0 bases, and 3 bases had no gene match. The CDR3 nucleotides are TGTGCCAGCAGCTTGGTTCCAGGGGGCTATGGCTACACCTTC. It translates to CASSLVPGGYGYTF. Full variable domain (outside the CDR3, taken from reference TRBV5-4 and TRBJ1-2): ETGVTQSPTHLIKTRGQQVTLRCSSQSGHNTVSWYQQALGQGPQFIFQYYREEENGRGNFPPRFSGLQFPNYSSELNVNALELDDSALYLCASSLVPGGYGYTFGSGTRLTVV.

This chain uses TRBV6-1 with TRBJ2-5, with TRBD2 matching over 7 bases. V was clipped by 0 bases and J by 1 base; unmatched bases: 2. The CDR3 covers 15 residues. CDR1 and CDR2 from the germline V gene are MNHNS and SASEGT. Here the CDR3 DNA reads TGTGCCAGCAGTGAAGCAGCGGGGTCCCAAGAGACCCAGTACTTC. Protein sequence: CASSEAAGSQETQYF.

The CDR3 region is CASKVQTNNSPLHF. The CDR3 coding sequence is TGTGCCAGCAAGGTCCAGACTAATAATTCACCCCTCCACTTT. The chain is built from TRBV28 and TRBJ1-6; D is unclear. The V gene lost 7 bases and the J gene lost 5 bases, with 12 bases spanning the gap. The CDR3 totals 14 residues. CDR1 and CDR2 from the germline V gene are MDHEN and SYDVKM.

The chain recombines TRBV4-2 with TRBJ1-2; TRBD1 might be the D (6 bases). The CDR3 is 16 amino acids. Germline CDR1 and CDR2: LGHNA and YNFKEQ. The ends were cut back, 3 bases at V and 4 bases at J, with 18 bases in the middle. As DNA, the CDR3 is TGTGCCAGCAGCCACCTTACCGGGACAATCCCCTATGGCTACACCTTC. Its protein is CASSHLTGTIPYGYTF.

This clone has more than one count but fewer than ten. The J gene is TRBJ1-1, the V gene TRBV7-8; D gene ambiguous. The CDR3 has 15 residues. Germline V gene lookup returns CDR1 SGHVS and CDR2 FQNEAQ. The V end lost 0 bases, the J end lost 4 bases, and 12 bases lay between the germline ends. CDR3 sequence reads: CASSLALGEVTEAFF. CDR3 nucleotide sequence: TGTGCCAGCAGCTTAGCGCTGGGTGAGGTCACTGAAGCTTTCTTT.

The chain recombines TRBV7-9 with TRBJ1-4; D is ambiguous. V dropped 2 bases and J dropped 0 bases, with 7 bases sitting between them. Germline V gene sequence: CDR1 SEHNR, CDR2 FQNEAQ (reference sequence). This CDR3 spans 15 amino acids. In nucleotides, the CDR3 is TGTGCCAGCAGCTTAATGGCAGCAACTAATGAAAAACTGTTTTTT. The encoded protein is CASSLMAATNEKLFF.

The gene calls are TRBV4-1 and TRBJ1-2; 7 bases line up with TRBD1. J gave up 4 bases and V 0 bases, and 14 bases lay outside the gene matches. CDR3 length: 18 residues. Germline V gene data show CDR1 as MGHRA and CDR2 as YSYEKL. The CDR3 loop reads CASSQEPADRVGAYGYTF. DNA of the CDR3: TGCGCCAGCAGCCAAGAGCCCGCCGACAGGGTAGGGGCCTATGGCTACACCTTC.

The chain joins TRBV7-9 to TRBJ2-3, with a possible D match to TRBD2 (5 bases). This CDR3 has 16 residues. Germline V gene lookup returns CDR1 SEHNR and CDR2 FQNEAQ (reference sequence). V lost 2 bases, J lost 3 bases, and 15 bases lay in between. The CDR3 coding sequence is TGTGCCAGCAGCTTATTTAATTGGGAGCAAACAGATACGCAGTATTTT. Translating gives CASSLFNWEQTDTQYF.

For the CDR3, the DNA is TGTGCCACCAGTGACTACAAACAGGGCAGCGAGCAGTACTTC. It yields the protein CATSDYKQGSEQYF. This sequence joins TRBV24-1 and TRBJ2-7; weak D call: TRBD1 (6 bases). The CDR3 totals 14 residues. Germline V CDR1 and CDR2: KGHDR, SFDVKD. V lost 4 bases to trimming and J lost 6 bases, with 15 bases between them.

The CDR3 sequence: CASSPLDRGDSSYEQYF. The DNA for the CDR3 is TGCGCCAGCAGCCCCTTGGACAGGGGGGACAGCTCCTACGAGCAGTACTTC. The rearrangement links TRBV5-1 to TRBJ2-7; TRBD1 matches at 10 bases. V lost 4 bases and J lost 0; bases outside the gene matches: 10. Germline-derived CDR1 and CDR2 are SGHRS and YFSETQ. The CDR3 covers 17 residues.